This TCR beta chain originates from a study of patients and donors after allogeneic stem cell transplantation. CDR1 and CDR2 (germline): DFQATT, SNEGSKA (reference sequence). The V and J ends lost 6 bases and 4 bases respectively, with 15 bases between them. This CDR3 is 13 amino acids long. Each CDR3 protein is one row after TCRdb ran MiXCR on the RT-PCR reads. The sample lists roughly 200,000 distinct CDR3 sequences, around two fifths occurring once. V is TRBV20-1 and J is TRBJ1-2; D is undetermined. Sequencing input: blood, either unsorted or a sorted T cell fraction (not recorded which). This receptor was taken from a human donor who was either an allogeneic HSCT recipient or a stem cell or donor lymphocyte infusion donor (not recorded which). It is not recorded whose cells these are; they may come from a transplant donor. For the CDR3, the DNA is TGCAGTGCCCTGGCCGGGTTCATCTATGGCTACACCTTC. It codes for CSALAGFIYGYTF.